This T cell receptor (beta chain) appears in the sequencing data of a study of cytomegalovirus exposure and HLA in healthy donors. Trimming cost V 3 bases and J 8 bases; bases outside gene matches: 9. Germline CDR1 SNHLY, CDR2 FYNNEI. The CDR3 covers 15 residues. Points from the study as a whole: Both high specificity and high sensitivity reportedly marked the classifier's diagnosis of cytomegalovirus status. Some highly shared sequence variants likely arose as a pipeline artifact.

Notes on this clone: Its specificity is not known.

PCR amplification relied on 60 Vbeta primers (plus 13 Jbeta primers). Data came from immunoSEQ multiplex PCR; TCRdb stores just in-frame clones and leaves some out. The sample has more than 45,000 clones; the top ten hold approximately 2.1%. The chain uses TRBV2 and TRBJ2-1; 8 bases match TRBD2. Material: PBMCs. This TCR came from a woman aged 40 to 50 in good health and CMV-seronegative. The CDR3 region is CASSELGTSVYEQFF. The DNA of the CDR3 is TGTGCCAGCAGTGAGTTGGGGACTAGTGTCTATGAGCAGTTCTTC. Full variable domain (missing parts from reference TRBV2 and TRBJ2-1): EPEVTQTPSHQVTQMGQEVILRCVPISNHLYFYWYRQILGQKVEFLVSFYNNEISEKSEIFDDQFSVERPDGSNFTLKIRSTKLEDSAMYFCASSELGTSVYEQFFGPGTRLTVL.